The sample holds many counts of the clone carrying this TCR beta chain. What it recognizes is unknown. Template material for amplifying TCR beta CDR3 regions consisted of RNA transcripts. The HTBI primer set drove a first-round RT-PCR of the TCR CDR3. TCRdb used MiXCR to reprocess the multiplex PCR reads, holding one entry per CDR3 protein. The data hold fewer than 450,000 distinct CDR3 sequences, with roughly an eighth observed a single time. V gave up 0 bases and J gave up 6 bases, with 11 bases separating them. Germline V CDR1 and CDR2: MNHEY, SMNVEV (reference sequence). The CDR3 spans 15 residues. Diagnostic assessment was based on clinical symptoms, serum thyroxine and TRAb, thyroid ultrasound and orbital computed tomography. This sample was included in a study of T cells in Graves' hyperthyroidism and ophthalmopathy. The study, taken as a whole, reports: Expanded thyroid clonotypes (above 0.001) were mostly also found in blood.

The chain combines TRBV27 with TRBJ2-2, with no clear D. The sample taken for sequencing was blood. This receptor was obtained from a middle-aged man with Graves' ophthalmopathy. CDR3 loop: CASSLSFPSAGELFF. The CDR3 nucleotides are TGTGCCAGCAGTTTATCTTTCCCAAGCGCCGGGGAGCTGTTTTTT.